This T cell receptor (beta chain) was obtained from a study of blood T cell repertoires in COVID-19. Generated by immunoSEQ multiplex PCR, the TCRdb table keeps only in-frame clones and is missing some. The table includes 230,000 or so clones, about 79% detected once. From germline, CDR1 is SGHRS and CDR2 YFSETQ. CDR3 length: 15 residues. V lost 0 bases to trimming and J lost 3 bases, with 10 bases between them. The chain combines TRBV5-1 with TRBJ1-5; unclear D gene. Sequenced material: peripheral blood. The sequence was collected from a man aged 40-49 years who had recovered from COVID-19. This chain's CDR3 is CASSLDAGNNQPQHF. CDR3 bases: TGCGCCAGCAGCTTGGACGCGGGGAACAATCAGCCCCAGCATTTT.